Listed below are T cell receptor beta chains from one sample, sequenced in a study of blood T cell repertoires in COVID-19. Sequencing used immunoSEQ multiplex PCR; TCRdb keeps in-frame clones, though not all of them. The sample yields 150,000 or so clones, roughly 80% seen once. Material for sequencing was PBMCs or T cells enriched from blood (not recorded which). These receptors came from a woman in her fifties or sixties who had recovered from COVID-19. Each CDR3 is given with its conserved first and last residue. Fields, in order: J gene, V gene, clone size, D gene, CDR3 protein, CDR3 DNA. A D gene is named only where the DNA matches it firmly. Size tells how often a clone was seen (once, few, many) or the class of an expanded clone, and some rows leave it out.

>TRBJ1-1|TRBV28|NA|NA
CASIPGGGYMNTEAFF
TGTGCCAGCATTCCGGGCGGGGGCTACATGAACACTGAAGCTTTCTTT
>TRBJ1-2|TRBV28|few|NA
CASSLWGALKSDGYTF
TGTGCCAGCAGTTTATGGGGGGCTTTAAAGTCAGACGGCTACACCTTC
>TRBJ2-3|TRBV5-1|NA|NA
CASSLAQDTDTQYF
TGCGCCAGCAGCTTGGCACAGGACACAGATACGCAGTATTTT
>TRBJ1-1|TRBV15|few|NA
CATSRDRQGGTEAFF
TGTGCCACCAGCAGAGATCGGCAGGGAGGCACTGAAGCTTTCTTT
>TRBJ2-1|TRBV5-1|NA|TRBD2
CASSHRLDLAGEQFF
TGCGCCAGCAGCCACAGACTAGATCTAGCGGGTGAGCAGTTCTTC
>TRBJ1-5|TRBV5-5|NA|NA
CASSTQAYSNQPQHF
TGTGCCAGCAGCACACAGGCATATAGCAATCAGCCCCAGCATTTT
>TRBJ2-1|TRBV7-9|NA|NA
CASSSTGNNEQFF
TGTGCCAGCAGCTCTACAGGGAACAATGAGCAGTTCTTC
>TRBJ1-4|TRBV6-5|once|NA
CASSSQGTNEKLFF
TGTGCCAGCAGTTCCCAGGGAACTAATGAAAAACTGTTTTTT
>TRBJ2-5|TRBV7-6|NA|TRBD2
CASSPDGTSYETQYF
TGTGCCAGCAGCCCGGACGGGACTAGCTATGAGACCCAGTACTTC
>TRBJ2-3|TRBV7-9|NA|TRBD2
CASSPGTSGGALATDTQYF
TGTGCCAGCAGCCCGGGGACTAGCGGGGGGGCCTTGGCGACAGATACGCAGTATTTT
>TRBJ1-5|TRBV7-2|NA|NA
CASSLAEGLTQHF
TGTGCCAGCAGCTTAGCGGAGGGATTAACCCAGCATTTT
>TRBJ2-6|TRBV28|NA|TRBD1
CASRLQGAGANVLTF
TGTGCCAGCAGACTACAGGGGGCCGGGGCCAACGTCCTGACTTTC
>TRBJ2-7|TRBV28|NA|TRBD1
CASSDTGTGVYEQYF
TGTGCCAGCAGTGACACCGGGACAGGGGTCTACGAGCAGTACTTC
>TRBJ1-4|TRBV5-1|NA|TRBD1
CASSEQGSNEKLFF
TGCGCCAGCAGCGAACAGGGGTCTAATGAAAAACTGTTTTTT
>TRBJ2-5|TRBV6-5|many|NA
CASSYSGQGETQYF
TGTGCCAGCAGTTACTCGGGCCAGGGAGAGACCCAGTACTTC
>TRBJ1-2|TRBV5-8|few|TRBD1
CASIFSGGGSYGYTF
TGTGCCAGCATCTTCTCAGGAGGGGGCTCCTATGGCTACACCTTC
>TRBJ2-1|TRBV3-1/TRBV3-2|NA|TRBD2
CASSQERTSGYNEQFF
TGTGCCAGCAGCCAAGAAAGGACTAGCGGTTACAATGAGCAGTTCTTC
>TRBJ2-7|TRBV10-3|NA|TRBD1
CATWTGSSYEQYF
TGTGCCACGTGGACAGGGAGTTCCTACGAGCAGTACTTC
>TRBJ2-7|TRBV7-2|NA|NA
CASSPGHRLYEQYF
TGTGCCAGCAGCCCCGGACATCGTCTCTACGAGCAGTACTTC
>TRBJ1-1|TRBV5-1|few|NA
CASSLGHSLNTEAFF
TGCGCCAGCAGCTTGGGACACTCATTGAACACTGAAGCTTTCTTT
>TRBJ1-6|TRBV7-9|NA|TRBD1
CASSFDRGGSPLHF
TGTGCCAGCAGCTTTGACAGGGGTGGATCACCCCTCCACTTT
>TRBJ1-2|TRBV24-1|once|NA
CATSGPGANYGYTF
TGTGCCACCAGTGGGCCAGGGGCTAACTATGGCTACACCTTC
>TRBJ2-1|TRBV29-1|NA|NA
CSVVRVDNEQFF
TGCAGCGTTGTCCGGGTTGACAATGAGCAGTTCTTC
>TRBJ2-5|TRBV11-2|NA|NA
CASSPSFQETQYF
TGTGCCAGCAGCCCTAGCTTCCAAGAGACCCAGTACTTC
>TRBJ1-6|TRBV5-1|many|NA
CASSPEGAIDNSPLHF
TGCGCCAGCAGCCCGGAAGGGGCGATAGATAATTCACCCCTCCACTTT
>TRBJ1-3|TRBV7-8|NA|NA
CASRAPPGNTIYF
TGTGCCAGCCGAGCCCCACCTGGAAACACCATATATTTT
>TRBJ2-3|TRBV14|NA|NA
CASSQALTGSSDTQYF
TGTGCCAGCAGCCAAGCCCTGACAGGTTCTTCGGATACGCAGTATTTT
>TRBJ2-3|TRBV29-1|NA|NA
CSVTRAGHTDTQYF
TGCAGCGTTACAAGGGCGGGGCACACAGATACGCAGTATTTT
>TRBJ1-3|TRBV5-4|NA|TRBD1
CASSNDRVRSGNTIYF
TGTGCCAGCAGCAACGACAGGGTCCGCTCTGGAAACACCATATATTTT
>TRBJ2-3|TRBV7-2|few|NA
CASSRGASRTDTQYF
TGTGCCAGCAGCCGGGGGGCAAGTCGGACAGATACGCAGTATTTT
>TRBJ2-7|TRBV30|NA|NA
CASETSYEQYF
TGTGCCTCAGAAACCTCCTACGAGCAGTACTTC
>TRBJ1-1|TRBV15|NA|NA
CATRLTSALNTEAFF
TGTGCCACCCGTTTGACTTCGGCCCTGAACACTGAAGCTTTCTTT
>TRBJ2-2|TRBV7-9|NA|TRBD1
CASSYLGGSTGELFF
TGTGCCAGCAGCTATCTAGGGGGCAGCACCGGGGAGCTGTTTTTT
>TRBJ1-5|TRBV12-3/TRBV12-4|NA|NA
CASSPEGQPQHF
TGTGCCAGCAGCCCCGAGGGTCAGCCCCAGCATTTT
>TRBJ1-2|TRBV28|once|NA
CASSRNYGYTF
TGTGCCAGCAGCCGTAACTATGGCTACACCTTC
>TRBJ2-3|TRBV14|NA|NA
CASSQTGLYTDTQYF
TGTGCCAGCAGCCAAACGGGACTCTACACAGATACGCAGTATTTT
>TRBJ1-1|TRBV28|NA|NA
CASTRGTEAFF
TGTGCCAGCACCCGAGGAACTGAAGCTTTCTTT
>TRBJ1-1|TRBV28|few|NA
CASSSPGQNTEAFF
TGTGCCAGCAGTTCACCGGGACAGAACACTGAAGCTTTCTTT
>TRBJ2-3|TRBV18|NA|NA
CASSVDSTSSTDTQYF
TGTGCCAGCTCAGTAGACTCCACTTCCTCCACAGATACGCAGTATTTT
>TRBJ2-3|TRBV5-5|NA|NA
CASSLAGVSSTDTQYF
TGTGCCAGCAGCTTGGCCGGGGTCAGTAGCACAGATACGCAGTATTTT
>TRBJ2-1|TRBV10-3|NA|NA
CAISESWGAYNEQFF
TGTGCCATCAGTGAGTCGTGGGGGGCCTACAATGAGCAGTTCTTC
>TRBJ2-1|TRBV29-1|NA|NA
CSVEAGVSSYNEQFF
TGCAGCGTTGAAGCAGGGGTGAGCTCCTACAATGAGCAGTTCTTC
>TRBJ1-2|TRBV14|NA|TRBD1
CASSDATGSGGYTF
TGTGCCAGCAGCGATGCGACAGGGTCAGGAGGCTACACCTTC
>TRBJ1-1|TRBV3-1/TRBV3-2|NA|TRBD1
CASSQKITGVGTEAFF
TGTGCCAGCAGCCAAAAAATAACAGGGGTGGGCACTGAAGCTTTCTTT
>TRBJ1-4|TRBV25-1|NA|NA
CASSEQTEGKLFF
TGTGCCAGCAGTGAACAAACCGAGGGAAAACTGTTTTTT
>TRBJ1-1|TRBV11-2|NA|TRBD1
CASSLVQGDTEAFF
TGTGCCAGCAGCTTAGTCCAGGGGGATACTGAAGCTTTCTTT
>TRBJ2-5|TRBV18|NA|NA
CASSQLQTGSQETQYF
TGTGCCAGCTCACAACTACAAACAGGGAGCCAAGAGACCCAGTACTTC
>TRBJ1-2|TRBV29-1|NA|NA
CSVWDSQAYGYTF
TGCAGCGTTTGGGACTCTCAGGCCTATGGCTACACCTTC
>TRBJ1-5|TRBV2|NA|NA
CASSEWGGLGNQPQHF
TGTGCCAGCAGTGAATGGGGAGGGCTGGGCAATCAGCCCCAGCATTTT
>TRBJ1-1|TRBV28|few|NA
CASSLELVNTEAFF
TGTGCCAGCAGTTTGGAGCTCGTGAACACTGAAGCTTTCTTT
>TRBJ1-3|TRBV6-5|once|NA
CASSNGQGNTIYF
TGTGCCAGCAGTAACGGACAGGGAAACACCATATATTTT